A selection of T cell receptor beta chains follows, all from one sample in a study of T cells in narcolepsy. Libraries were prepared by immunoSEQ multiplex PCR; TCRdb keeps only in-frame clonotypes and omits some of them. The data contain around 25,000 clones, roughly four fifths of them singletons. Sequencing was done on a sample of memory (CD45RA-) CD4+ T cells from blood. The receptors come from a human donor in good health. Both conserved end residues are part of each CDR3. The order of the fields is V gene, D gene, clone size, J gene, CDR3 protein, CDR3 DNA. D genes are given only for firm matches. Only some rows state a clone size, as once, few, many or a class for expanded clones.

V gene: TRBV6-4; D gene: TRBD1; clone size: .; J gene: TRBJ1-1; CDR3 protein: CASSEGQPWDTEAFF; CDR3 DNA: TGTGCCAGCAGTGAGGGACAGCCTTGGGACACTGAAGCTTTCTTT
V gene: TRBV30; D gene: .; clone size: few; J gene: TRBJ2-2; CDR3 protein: CAWSVGSNTGELFF; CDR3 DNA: TGTGCCTGGAGTGTAGGCAGTAACACCGGGGAGCTGTTTTTT
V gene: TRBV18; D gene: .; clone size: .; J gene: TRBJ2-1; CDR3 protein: CASSPGANRANEQFF; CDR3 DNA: TGTGCCAGCTCACCCGGTGCTAATAGGGCGAATGAGCAGTTCTTC
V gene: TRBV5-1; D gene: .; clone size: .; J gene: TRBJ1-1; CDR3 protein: CASSRTQGSTEAFF; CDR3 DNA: TGCGCCAGCAGCAGGACACAGGGAAGCACTGAAGCTTTCTTT
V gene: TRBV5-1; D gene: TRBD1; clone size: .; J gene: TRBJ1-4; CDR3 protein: CASSWGTGDATNEKLFF; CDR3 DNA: TGCGCCAGCAGCTGGGGGACAGGCGACGCAACTAATGAAAAACTGTTTTTT
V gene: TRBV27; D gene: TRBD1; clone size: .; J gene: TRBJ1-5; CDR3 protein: CASSEQGAGQPQHF; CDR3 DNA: TGTGCCAGCAGCGAACAGGGGGCTGGGCAGCCCCAGCATTTT
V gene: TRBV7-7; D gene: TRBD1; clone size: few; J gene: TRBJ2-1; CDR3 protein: CASSPRDRGEQFF; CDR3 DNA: TGTGCTAGCAGCCCGAGAGACAGGGGTGAGCAGTTCTTC
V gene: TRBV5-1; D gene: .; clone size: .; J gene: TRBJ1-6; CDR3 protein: CASSLGGQTYNSPLHF; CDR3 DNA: TGCGCCAGCAGCTTGGGCGGACAGACCTATAATTCACCCCTCCACTTT
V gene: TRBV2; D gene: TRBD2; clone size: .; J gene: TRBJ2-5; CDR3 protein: CASSDRGTRQETQYF; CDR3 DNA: TGTGCCAGCAGTGATAGGGGGACTAGGCAAGAGACCCAGTACTTC
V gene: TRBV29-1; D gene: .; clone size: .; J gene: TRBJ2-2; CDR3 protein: CSVVYHNFGLFF; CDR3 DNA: TGCAGCGTTGTCTACCATAACTTCGGGCTGTTTTTT
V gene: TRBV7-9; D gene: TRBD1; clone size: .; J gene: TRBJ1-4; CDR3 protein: CASSSRQGPGEKLFF; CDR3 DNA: TGTGCCAGCAGCTCTCGACAGGGGCCGGGGGAAAAACTGTTTTTT
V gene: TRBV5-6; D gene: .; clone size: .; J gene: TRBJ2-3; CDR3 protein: CASSLVGTGTDTQYF; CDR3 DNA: TGTGCCAGCAGCTTGGTTGGGACCGGGACAGATACGCAGTATTTT
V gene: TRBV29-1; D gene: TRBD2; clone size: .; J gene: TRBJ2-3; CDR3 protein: CSVKKGTSGITDTQYF; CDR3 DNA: TGCAGCGTAAAAAAGGGGACTAGCGGGATCACAGATACGCAGTATTTT
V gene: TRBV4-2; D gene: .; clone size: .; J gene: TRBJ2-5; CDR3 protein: CASSQAQGRQYF; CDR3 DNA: TGTGCCAGCAGCCAAGCCCAGGGCAGACAGTACTTC
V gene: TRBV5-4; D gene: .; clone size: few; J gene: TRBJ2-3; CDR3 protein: CASSFKKGHTQYF; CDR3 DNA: TGTGCCAGCAGCTTCAAAAAGGGGCATACGCAGTATTTT
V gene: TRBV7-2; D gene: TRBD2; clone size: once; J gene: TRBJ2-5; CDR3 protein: CASSQRGDQETQYF; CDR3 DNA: TGTGCCAGCAGCCAGCGGGGGGACCAAGAGACCCAGTACTTC
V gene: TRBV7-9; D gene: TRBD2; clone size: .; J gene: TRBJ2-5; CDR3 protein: CASRPKTSGEKETQYF; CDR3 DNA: TGTGCCAGCAGACCGAAGACTAGCGGGGAAAAAGAGACCCAGTACTTC
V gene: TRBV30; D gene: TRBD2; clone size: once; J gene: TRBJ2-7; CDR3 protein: CAGWTSGSYEQYF; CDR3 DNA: TGTGCCGGGTGGACTAGCGGGAGTTACGAGCAGTACTTC
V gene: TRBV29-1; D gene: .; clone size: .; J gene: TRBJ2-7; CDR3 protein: CSVLGEHQHYEQYF; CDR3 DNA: TGCAGCGTCTTAGGCGAACACCAACATTACGAGCAGTACTTC
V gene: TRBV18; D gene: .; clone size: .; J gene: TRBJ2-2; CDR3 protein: CASSARQAWGSTGELFF; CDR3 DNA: TGTGCCAGCTCAGCCAGGCAGGCCTGGGGCTCCACCGGGGAGCTGTTTTTT
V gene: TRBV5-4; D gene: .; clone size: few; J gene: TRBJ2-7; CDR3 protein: CASSFGYEQYF; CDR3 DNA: TGTGCCAGCAGCTTTGGGTACGAGCAGTACTTC
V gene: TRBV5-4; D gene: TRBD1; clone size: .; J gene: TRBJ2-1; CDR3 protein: CASSSRDRGLNEQFF; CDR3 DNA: TGTGCCAGCAGCTCCCGGGACAGGGGTTTAAATGAGCAGTTCTTC
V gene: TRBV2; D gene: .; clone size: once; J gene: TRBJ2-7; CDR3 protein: CASRNINVQQYF; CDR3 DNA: TGTGCCAGTCGAAACATTAATGTCCAGCAGTACTTC
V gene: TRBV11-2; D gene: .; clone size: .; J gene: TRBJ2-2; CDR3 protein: CASSSGPGRGGELFF; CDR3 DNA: TGTGCCAGCAGCTCGGGACCCGGGCGAGGCGGGGAGCTGTTTTTT
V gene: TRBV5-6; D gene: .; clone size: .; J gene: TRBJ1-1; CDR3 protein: CASSLTPLANTEAFF; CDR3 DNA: TGTGCCAGCAGCTTGACCCCATTGGCGAACACTGAAGCTTTCTTT
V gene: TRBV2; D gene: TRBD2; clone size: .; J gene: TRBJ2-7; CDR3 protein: CASRMTSSYEQYF; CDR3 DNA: TGTGCCAGCAGAATGACTAGCAGTTACGAGCAGTACTTC
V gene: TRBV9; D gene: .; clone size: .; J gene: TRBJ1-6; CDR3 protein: CASSVAGLNSPLHF; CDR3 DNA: TGTGCCAGCAGCGTAGCAGGACTCAATTCACCCCTCCACTTT
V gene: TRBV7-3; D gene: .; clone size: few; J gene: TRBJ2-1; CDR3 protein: CASSLGPRGPVSSYNEQFF; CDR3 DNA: TGTGCCAGCAGCTTAGGCCCCCGAGGGCCCGTAAGCTCCTACAATGAGCAGTTCTTC